This TCR beta chain stems from a study of identical twins. Germline V gene sequence: CDR1 SGHAT, CDR2 FQNNGV. This CDR3 region has 14 residues. With 6 bases clipped from V and 9 bases from J, the junction kept 8 bases outside the gene matches. Findings of the study overall: Without tracking the same donors, conclusions rested on cross-sectional statistical analysis.

Each CDR3 protein is one row after TCRdb ran MiXCR on the 5' RACE reads. The profile shows approximately 700,000 distinct CDR3 sequences, 6.1% of them singletons. This clonotype has a handful of counts. Its target is unknown. This clonotype was obtained from a man aged 18 to 29 in good health. V is TRBV11-2 and J is TRBJ1-6, with 7 positions matching TRBD1. Sequenced input: naive T cells sorted from blood. The DNA of the CDR3 is TGTGCCAGCAGAGATACAGGGGTCGCTTCACCCCTCCACTTT. Translating gives CASRDTGVASPLHF.